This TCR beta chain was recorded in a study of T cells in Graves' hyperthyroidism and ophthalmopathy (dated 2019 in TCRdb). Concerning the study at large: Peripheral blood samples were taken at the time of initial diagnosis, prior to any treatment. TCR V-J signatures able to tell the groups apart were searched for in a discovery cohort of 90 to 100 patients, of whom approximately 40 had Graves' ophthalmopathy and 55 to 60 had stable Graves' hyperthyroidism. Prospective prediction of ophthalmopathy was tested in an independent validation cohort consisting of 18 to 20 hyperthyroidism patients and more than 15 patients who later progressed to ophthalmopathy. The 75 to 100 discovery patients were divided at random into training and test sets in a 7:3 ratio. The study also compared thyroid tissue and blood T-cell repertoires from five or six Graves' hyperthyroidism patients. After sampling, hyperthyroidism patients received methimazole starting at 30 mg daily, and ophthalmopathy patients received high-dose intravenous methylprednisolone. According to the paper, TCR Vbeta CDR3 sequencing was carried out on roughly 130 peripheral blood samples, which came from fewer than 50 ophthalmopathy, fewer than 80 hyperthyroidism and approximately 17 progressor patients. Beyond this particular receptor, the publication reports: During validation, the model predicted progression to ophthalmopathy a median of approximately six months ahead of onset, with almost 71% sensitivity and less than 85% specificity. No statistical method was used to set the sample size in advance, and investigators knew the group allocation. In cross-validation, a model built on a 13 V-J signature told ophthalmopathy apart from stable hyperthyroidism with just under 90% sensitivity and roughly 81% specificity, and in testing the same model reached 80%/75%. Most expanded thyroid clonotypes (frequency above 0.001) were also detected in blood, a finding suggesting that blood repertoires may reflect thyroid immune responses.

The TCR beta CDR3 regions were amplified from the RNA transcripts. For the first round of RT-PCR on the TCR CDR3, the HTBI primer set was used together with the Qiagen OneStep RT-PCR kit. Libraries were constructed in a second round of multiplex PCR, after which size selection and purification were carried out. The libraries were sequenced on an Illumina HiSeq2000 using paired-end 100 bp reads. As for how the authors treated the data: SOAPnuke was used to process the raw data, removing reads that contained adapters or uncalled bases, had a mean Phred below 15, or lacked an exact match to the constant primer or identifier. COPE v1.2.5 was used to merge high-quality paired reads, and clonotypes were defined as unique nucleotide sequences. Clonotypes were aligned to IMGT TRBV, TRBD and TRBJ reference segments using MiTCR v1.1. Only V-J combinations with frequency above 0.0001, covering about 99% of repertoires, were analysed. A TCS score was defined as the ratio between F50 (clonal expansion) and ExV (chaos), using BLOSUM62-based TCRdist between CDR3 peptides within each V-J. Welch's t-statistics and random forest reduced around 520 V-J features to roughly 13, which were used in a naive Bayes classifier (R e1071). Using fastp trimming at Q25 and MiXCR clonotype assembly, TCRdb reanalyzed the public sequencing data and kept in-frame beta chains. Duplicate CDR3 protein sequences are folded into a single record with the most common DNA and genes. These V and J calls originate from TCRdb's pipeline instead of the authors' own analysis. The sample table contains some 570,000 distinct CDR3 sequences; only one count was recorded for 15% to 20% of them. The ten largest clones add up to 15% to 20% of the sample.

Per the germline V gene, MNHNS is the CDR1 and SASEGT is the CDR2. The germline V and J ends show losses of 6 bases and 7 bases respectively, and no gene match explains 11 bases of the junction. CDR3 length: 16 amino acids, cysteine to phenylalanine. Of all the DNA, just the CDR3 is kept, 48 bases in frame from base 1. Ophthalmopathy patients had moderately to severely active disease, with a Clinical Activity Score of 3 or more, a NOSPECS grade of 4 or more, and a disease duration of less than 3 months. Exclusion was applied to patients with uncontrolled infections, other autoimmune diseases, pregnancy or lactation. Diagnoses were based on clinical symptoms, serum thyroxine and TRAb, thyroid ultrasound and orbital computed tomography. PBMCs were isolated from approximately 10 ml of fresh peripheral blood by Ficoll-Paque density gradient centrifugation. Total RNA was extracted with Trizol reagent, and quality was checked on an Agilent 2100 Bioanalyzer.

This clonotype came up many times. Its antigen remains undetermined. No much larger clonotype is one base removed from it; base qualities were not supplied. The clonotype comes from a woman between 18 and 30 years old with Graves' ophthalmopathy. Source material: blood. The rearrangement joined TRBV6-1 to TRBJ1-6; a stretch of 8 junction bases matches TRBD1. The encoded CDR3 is CASRTGTGKPNSPLHF. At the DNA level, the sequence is TGTGCCAGCAGAACCGGGACAGGAAAGCCGAATTCACCCCTCCACTTT.